What follows is one TCR beta chain and its context. This specimen comes from a study of blood T cell repertoires in COVID-19. Study-wide background: Samples of COVID-19 (acute and convalescent) were obtained from the United States, Italy and Spain. In each case, the material was cDNA or gDNA derived from T cells, B-cell-depleted T cells, or PBMCs.

Trimming took 3 bases from V and 2 from J, leaving 14 bases between them. From germline, CDR1 is SGHTA and CDR2 FQGNSA. This CDR3 region has 15 residues. Original handling: From reference gene primer amplification, estimates of nucleated cell counts were derived. Libraries were prepared by immunoSEQ multiplex PCR; TCRdb keeps only in-frame clonotypes and omits some of them. That table gives V, J and clone size, and the DNA gave D and trimming. This sample has about 300,000 clones, with roughly 90% found just once. The specimen sequenced was peripheral blood. The chain couples TRBV7-2 to TRBJ2-7, with a possible D match to TRBD1 (8 bases). This TCR derives from a man between 18 and 35 years old with active or convalescent COVID-19. The CDR3 DNA is TGTGCCAGCAGCTTCACAGGGGGGGGAACCTACGAGCAGTACTTC. This translates into CASSFTGGGTYEQYF.